This is a list of T cell receptor beta chains from one sample in a study of blood T cells in healthy people across ages. One entry per CDR3 protein results from TCRdb running MiXCR on the 5' RACE reads. The sample includes about a million distinct CDR3 sequences, 51% seen only once; the top ten take about 22%. The sequenced sample was blood. The receptors shown here come from an older woman in good health. Both conserved end residues are part of each CDR3. The order of the fields is clone size, V gene, D gene, J gene, CDR3 DNA, CDR3 protein. The D gene is left open where the match is weak. Not every row has a clone size; where given, it reads once, few, many or a size class.

>.|TRBV20-1|TRBD2|TRBJ2-1
TGCAGTGCTACTTTAGCGGGAACCTACAATGAGCAGTTCTTC
CSATLAGTYNEQFF
>.|TRBV12-3/TRBV12-4|TRBD2|TRBJ2-5
TGTGCCAGCAGCACTACCGGGACTAGCGTGCGAGAGACCCAGTACTTC
CASSTTGTSVRETQYF
>many|TRBV15|.|TRBJ2-5
TGTGCCACCAGCAGAGACCGACAAGAGACCCAGTACTTC
CATSRDRQETQYF
>.|TRBV7-9|.|TRBJ2-1
TGTGCCAGCAGCTACGATTATTCCTACAATGAGCAGTTCTTC
CASSYDYSYNEQFF
>.|TRBV6-6|.|TRBJ2-3
TGTGCCAGCAGTTACCTCGGGGTAGCGGTCAGCACAGATACGCAGTATTTT
CASSYLGVAVSTDTQYF
>.|TRBV20-1|.|TRBJ1-1
TGCAGTGCTAGAGGCTGGGCCAACACTGAAGCTTTCTTT
CSARGWANTEAFF
>few|TRBV12-3/TRBV12-4|.|TRBJ1-4
TGTGCCAGCTCACGAGGACGGGACCGGCTGTTTTTT
CASSRGRDRLFF
>medium-sized|TRBV14|.|TRBJ2-7
TGTGCCAGCAGTCGCCGGGCTACTAGGGAGCAGTACTTC
CASSRRATREQYF
>.|TRBV7-9|TRBD2|TRBJ2-4
TGTGCCAGCGGCTTTCCGGGGGGTAACAAAAACATTCAGTACTTC
CASGFPGGNKNIQYF
>.|TRBV20-1|TRBD2|TRBJ2-1
TGCAGTGCTAGAGATTATCGTGAGAGCGGGAACTACAATGAGCAGTTCTTC
CSARDYRESGNYNEQFF
>.|TRBV7-9|.|TRBJ1-1
TGTGCCAGCAGCCCGACCCAGAACACTGAAGCTTTCTTT
CASSPTQNTEAFF
>.|TRBV11-2|.|TRBJ1-1
TGTGCCAGCAGAGGATTGCGAGGGGGCACTGAAGCTTTCTTT
CASRGLRGGTEAFF
>.|TRBV20-1|TRBD2|TRBJ2-7
TGCAGTGCCCCGGGGGGTCCCCTCCCCGAGCAGTACTTC
CSAPGGPLPEQYF
>few|TRBV29-1|.|TRBJ1-2
TGCAGCGTTGAAGATCGGGGCAGGAACGATGGCTACACCTTC
CSVEDRGRNDGYTF
>.|TRBV20-1|.|TRBJ2-7
TGCAGTGCTAGGTCAAGAAGGAGCTCCTACGAGCAGTACTTC
CSARSRRSSYEQYF
>few|TRBV29-1|.|TRBJ2-2
TGCAGCGTTGAAGTGCTACGTACCGGGGAGCTGTTTTTT
CSVEVLRTGELFF
>.|TRBV20-1|TRBD1|TRBJ1-2
TGCAGTGCTAGACGGGACAGCAAAAACTATGGCTACACCTTC
CSARRDSKNYGYTF
>.|TRBV11-1|.|TRBJ2-3
TGTGCCAGCAGCCTAAAGGGGTCATGGGGAGATACGCAGTATTTT
CASSLKGSWGDTQYF
>.|TRBV20-1|.|TRBJ2-3
TGCAGTGCTATGAGCCTACACGGGACAGATACGCAGTATTTT
CSAMSLHGTDTQYF
>few|TRBV5-1|.|TRBJ2-1
TGCGCCAGCAGCTTGGCCAAAGCGAGCTCCTACAATGAGCAGTTCTTC
CASSLAKASSYNEQFF
>.|TRBV20-1|TRBD1|TRBJ2-6
TGCAGTGCGAGACAGGGGCTCTCTGGGGCCAACGTCCTGACTTTC
CSARQGLSGANVLTF
>few|TRBV6-5|.|TRBJ2-2
TGTGCCAGCAGTCCCACCCATCCGGGGGAGCTGTTTTTT
CASSPTHPGELFF
>many|TRBV7-9|TRBD2|TRBJ2-2
TGTGCCAGCAGCAACGGACTAGCGGGAGCCCACGGGGAGCTGTTTTTT
CASSNGLAGAHGELFF
>once|TRBV7-3|.|TRBJ1-1
TGTGCCAGCAGTTGGGACGGTAGCACTGAAGCTTTCTTT
CASSWDGSTEAFF
>few|TRBV5-5|.|TRBJ2-3
TGTGCCAGCAGCCCGAAGCTAACTAGCTATGATACGCAGTATTTT
CASSPKLTSYDTQYF
>.|TRBV6-2/TRBV6-3|.|TRBJ2-3
TGTGCCAGCAGCCTGCCCAGCGGATACACAGATACGCAGTATTTT
CASSLPSGYTDTQYF
>.|TRBV29-1|TRBD2|TRBJ2-7
TGCAGCGTTGGGTCAGGGGGACAAGGGACTAGCGGGAGCGGAGCCTACGAGCAGTACTTC
CSVGSGGQGTSGSGAYEQYF